The 8 T cell receptor beta chains reported below all come from one sample, sequenced in a study of glioma-infiltrating T cells. Amplification of TCR alpha and beta CDR3 regions from RNA used iRepertoire nested multiplex PCR. TCRdb used MiXCR to reprocess the multiplex PCR reads, holding one entry per CDR3 protein. Of 100,000 to 150,000 distinct CDR3 sequences detected, under 30% appear once; the ten largest clones hold around a quarter. The sequenced material came from glioma tissue, nonneoplastic brain tissue, or PBMCs (not recorded which). Receptors were obtained from a human donor with low-grade glioma or glioblastoma, undergoing nonglioma brain surgery, or in good health (not recorded which).

This clonotype was observed at least ten times. J is TRBJ1-5 and V is TRBV6-1, with 11 bases identical to TRBD1. The CDR3 is made up of 17 amino acids. V was clipped by 6 bases and J by 0 bases; unmatched bases: 7. The germline V gene encodes CDR1 MNHNS and CDR2 SASEGT. This CDR3 is CASRRTGGGYSNQPQHF. The CDR3 coding sequence is TGTGCCAGCAGAAGGACAGGGGGCGGCTATAGCAATCAGCCCCAGCATTTT.

This clonotype has more than one count but fewer than ten. This rearrangement joins TRBV19 to TRBJ2-1; TRBD1 might be the D (5 bases). V shed 1 base and J shed 8 bases, with 12 bases lying between them. This CDR3 has 14 amino acids. From germline, CDR1 is LNHDA and CDR2 SQIVND (reference sequence). The CDR3 DNA follows: TGTGCCAGTAGTATAGGGAACCCCAGGGATGAGCAGTTCTTC. Protein product: CASSIGNPRDEQFF.

The CDR3 region is CASSQGGSNTEAFF. Here the CDR3 DNA reads TGTGCCAGCAGCCAGGGGGGCTCGAACACTGAAGCTTTCTTT. The chain employs TRBV14 and TRBJ1-1, with D maybe TRBD1 (6 bases). V lost 3 bases, J lost 1 base, and 9 bases lay in between. CDR3 length: 14 residues. Germline CDR1 reads SGHDN; CDR2 reads FVKESK. The full variable domain, completed using reference TRBV14 and TRBJ1-1, is EAGVTQFPSHSVIEKGQTVTLRCDPISGHDNLYWYRRVMGKEIKFLLHFVKESKQDESGMPNNRFLAERTGGTYSTLKVQPAELEDSGVYFCASSQGGSNTEAFFGQGTRLTVV.

With respect to this clonotype: The junction shows a germline mismatch at one end, possibly a read error. The rearrangement joins TRBV7-9 to TRBJ2-1; possible D gene TRBD1, 5 bases. The germline gives CDR1 SEHNR, CDR2 FQNEAQ (reference sequence). This CDR3 has 14 residues. The CDR3: CASSWGNSYNEQFF. For the CDR3, the DNA is TGCGCCAGCAGCTGGGGCAACTCCTACAATGAGCAGTTCTTC.

The chain is built from TRBV19 and TRBJ2-5, with D possibly being TRBD2 (6 bases). In germline, CDR1 is LNHDA, CDR2 SQIVND (reference sequence). Trimming left V 10 bases short and J 1 base short, with 16 bases between. This CDR3 region has 14 residues. The CDR3 sequence: CATQGRAGQETQYF. DNA of the CDR3: TGTGCCACCCAAGGTAGAGCGGGCCAAGAGACCCAGTACTTC.

The chain links TRBV7-3 to TRBJ2-3; 10 bases map to TRBD2. The CDR3 totals 16 residues. Trimming took 0 bases from V and 6 from J; bases not matched to a gene: 6. Per germline, CDR1 SGHTA and CDR2 FQGTGA. CDR3 bases: TGTGCCAGCAGCTTAACGGTAGCGGGGGGTCAGGATACGCAGTATTTT. It is translated as CASSLTVAGGQDTQYF.

The chain employs TRBV3-1 and TRBJ1-2; D is unresolved. The CDR3 contains 14 residues. The V and J ends lost 2 bases and 4 bases respectively, with 11 bases between them. CDR1 LGHDT and CDR2 YNNKEL come from the germline V gene (reference sequence). CDR3 residues: CASSQNSGPYGYTF. The CDR3, as DNA: TGTGCCAGCAGCCAAAACTCCGGGCCCTATGGCTACACCTTC.

The table lists this clonotype with a few counts. This chain uses TRBV7-3 with TRBJ2-3, with D hard to call. CDR1 is SGHTA, CDR2 FQGTGA, per germline. This CDR3 has 15 residues. Trimming left V 5 bases short and J 0 bases short, with 12 bases between. The CDR3 here is CASSPRRHSTDTQYF. For the CDR3, the DNA is TGTGCCAGCAGCCCGCGCAGACATAGCACAGATACGCAGTATTTT.